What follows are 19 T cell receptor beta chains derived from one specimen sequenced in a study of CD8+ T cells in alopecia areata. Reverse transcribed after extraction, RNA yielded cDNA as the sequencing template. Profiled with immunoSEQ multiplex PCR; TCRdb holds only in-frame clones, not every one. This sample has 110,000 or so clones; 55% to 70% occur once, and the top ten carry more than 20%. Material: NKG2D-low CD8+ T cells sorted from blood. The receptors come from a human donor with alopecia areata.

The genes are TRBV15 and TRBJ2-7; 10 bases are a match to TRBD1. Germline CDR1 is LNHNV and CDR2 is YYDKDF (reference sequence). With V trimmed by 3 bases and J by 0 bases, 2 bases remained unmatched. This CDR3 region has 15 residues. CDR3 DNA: TGTGCCACCAGCAGTTGGACAGGGGGCTCCTACGAGCAGTACTTC. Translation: CATSSWTGGSYEQYF.

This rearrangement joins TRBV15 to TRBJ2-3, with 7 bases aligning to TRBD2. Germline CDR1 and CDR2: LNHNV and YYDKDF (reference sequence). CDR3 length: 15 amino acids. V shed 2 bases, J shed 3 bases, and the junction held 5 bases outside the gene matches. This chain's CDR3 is CATSRRLAETDTQYF. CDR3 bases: TGTGCCACCAGCAGACGGCTAGCGGAAACAGATACGCAGTATTTT.

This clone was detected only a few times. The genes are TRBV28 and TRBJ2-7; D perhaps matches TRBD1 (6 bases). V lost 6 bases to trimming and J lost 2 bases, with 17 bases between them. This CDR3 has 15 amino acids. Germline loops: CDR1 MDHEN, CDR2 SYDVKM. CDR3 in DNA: TGTGCCAGCAGCCCCGGGTGGGACACCACCTACGAGCAGTACTTC. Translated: CASSPGWDTTYEQYF. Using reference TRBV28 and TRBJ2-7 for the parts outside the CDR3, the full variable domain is DVKVTQSSRYLVKRTGEKVFLECVQDMDHENMFWYRQDPGLGLRLIYFSYDVKMKEKGDIPEGYSVSREKKERFSLILESASTNQTSMYLCASSPGWDTTYEQYFGPGTRLTVT.

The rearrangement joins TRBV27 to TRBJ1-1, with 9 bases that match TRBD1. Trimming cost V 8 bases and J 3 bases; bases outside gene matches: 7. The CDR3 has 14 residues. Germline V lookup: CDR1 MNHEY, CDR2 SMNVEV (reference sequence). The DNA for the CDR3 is TGTGCCAGCCACGAACAGGGGGCGCACACTGAAGCTTTCTTT. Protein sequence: CASHEQGAHTEAFF.

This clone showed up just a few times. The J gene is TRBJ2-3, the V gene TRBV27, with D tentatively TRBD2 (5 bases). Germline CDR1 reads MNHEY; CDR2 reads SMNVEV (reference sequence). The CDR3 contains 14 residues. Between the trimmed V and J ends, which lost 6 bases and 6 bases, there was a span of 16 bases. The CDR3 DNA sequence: TGTGCCAGCAGCCCAGGAGGTGAATGGGATACGCAGTATTTT. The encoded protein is CASSPGGEWDTQYF.

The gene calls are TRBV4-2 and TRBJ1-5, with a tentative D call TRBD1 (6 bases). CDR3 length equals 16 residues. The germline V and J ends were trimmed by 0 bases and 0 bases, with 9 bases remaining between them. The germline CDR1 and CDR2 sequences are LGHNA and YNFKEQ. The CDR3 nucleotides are TGTGCCAGCAGCCAAGATTGGACAGATAGCAATCAGCCCCAGCATTTT. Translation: CASSQDWTDSNQPQHF.

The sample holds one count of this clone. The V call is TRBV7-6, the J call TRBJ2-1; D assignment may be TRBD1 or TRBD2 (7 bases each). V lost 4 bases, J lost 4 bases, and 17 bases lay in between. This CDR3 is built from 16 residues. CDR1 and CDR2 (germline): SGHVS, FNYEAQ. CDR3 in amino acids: CASSYTGEGGYNEQFF. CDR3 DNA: TGTGCCAGCAGCTATACAGGGGAGGGAGGATACAATGAGCAGTTCTTC.

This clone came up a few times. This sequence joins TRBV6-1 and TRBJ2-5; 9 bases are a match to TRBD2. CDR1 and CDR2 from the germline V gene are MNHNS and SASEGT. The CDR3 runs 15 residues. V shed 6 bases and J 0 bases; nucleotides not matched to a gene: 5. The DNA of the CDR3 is TGTGCCAGCAGAGCGGGGGGCCGGTACCAAGAGACCCAGTACTTC. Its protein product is CASRAGGRYQETQYF.

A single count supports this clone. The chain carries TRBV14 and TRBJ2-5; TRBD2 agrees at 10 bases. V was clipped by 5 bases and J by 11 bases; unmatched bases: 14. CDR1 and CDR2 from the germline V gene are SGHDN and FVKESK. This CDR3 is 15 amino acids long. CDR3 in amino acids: CASSFTSGNYEEQYF. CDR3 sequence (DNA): TGTGCCAGCAGCTTTACTAGCGGGAACTACGAGGAGCAGTACTTC.

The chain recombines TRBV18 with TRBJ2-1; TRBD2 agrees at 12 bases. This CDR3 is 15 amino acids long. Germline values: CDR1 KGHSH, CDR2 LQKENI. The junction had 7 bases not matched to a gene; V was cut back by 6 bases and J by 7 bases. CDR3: CASSPTSGRMNEQFF. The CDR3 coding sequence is TGTGCCAGCTCGCCTACTAGCGGGAGGATGAATGAGCAGTTCTTC.

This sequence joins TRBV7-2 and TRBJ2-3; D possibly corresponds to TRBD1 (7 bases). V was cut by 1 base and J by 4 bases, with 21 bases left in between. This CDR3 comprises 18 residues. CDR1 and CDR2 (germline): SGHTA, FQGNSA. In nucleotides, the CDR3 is TGTGCCAGCAGCTTAGATGGAGTGGGGCAGGGGGGCCCAGATACGCAGTATTTT. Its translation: CASSLDGVGQGGPDTQYF. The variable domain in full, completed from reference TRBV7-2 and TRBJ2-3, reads GAGVSQSPSNKVTEKGKDVELRCDPISGHTALYWYRQSLGQGLEFLIYFQGNSAPDKSGLPSDRFSAERTGGSVSTLTIQRTQQEDSAVYLCASSLDGVGQGGPDTQYFGPGTRLTVL.

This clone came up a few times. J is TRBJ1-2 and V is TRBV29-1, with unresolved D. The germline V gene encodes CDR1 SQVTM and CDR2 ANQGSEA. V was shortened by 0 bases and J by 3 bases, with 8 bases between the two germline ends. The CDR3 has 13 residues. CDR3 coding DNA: TGCAGCGTTGAAGATGCGGGGTACTATGGCTACACCTTC. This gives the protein CSVEDAGYYGYTF.

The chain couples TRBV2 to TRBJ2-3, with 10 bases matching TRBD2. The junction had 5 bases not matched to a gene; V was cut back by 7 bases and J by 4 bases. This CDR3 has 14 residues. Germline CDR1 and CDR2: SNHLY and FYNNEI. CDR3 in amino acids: CASIGTSVPDTQYF. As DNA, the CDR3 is TGTGCCAGCATTGGGACTAGCGTCCCAGATACGCAGTATTTT.

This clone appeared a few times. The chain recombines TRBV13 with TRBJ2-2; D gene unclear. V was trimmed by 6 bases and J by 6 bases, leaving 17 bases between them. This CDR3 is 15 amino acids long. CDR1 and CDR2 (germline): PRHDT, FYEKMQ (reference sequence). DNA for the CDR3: TGTGCCAGCAGTTTCTATGCATTCCAGGCCGGGGAGCTGTTTTTT. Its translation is CASSFYAFQAGELFF.

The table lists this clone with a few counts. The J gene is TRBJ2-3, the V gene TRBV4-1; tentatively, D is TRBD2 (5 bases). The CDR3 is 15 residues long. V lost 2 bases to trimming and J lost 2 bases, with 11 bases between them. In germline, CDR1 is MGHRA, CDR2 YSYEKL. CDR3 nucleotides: TGCGCCAGCAGCCAAAGCGGACCCCTCACAGATACGCAGTATTTT. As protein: CASSQSGPLTDTQYF.

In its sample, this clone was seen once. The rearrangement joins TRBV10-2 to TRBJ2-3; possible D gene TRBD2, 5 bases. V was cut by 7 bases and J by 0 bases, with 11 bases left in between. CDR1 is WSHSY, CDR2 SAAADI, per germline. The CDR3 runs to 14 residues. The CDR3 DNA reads TGCGCCAGCATCGAAGAGCGGAGCACAGATACGCAGTATTTT. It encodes CASIEERSTDTQYF.

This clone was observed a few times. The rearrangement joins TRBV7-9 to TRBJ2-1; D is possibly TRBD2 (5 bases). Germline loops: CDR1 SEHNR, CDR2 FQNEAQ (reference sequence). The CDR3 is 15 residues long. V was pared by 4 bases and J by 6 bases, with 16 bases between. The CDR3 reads CASSSKRTPGNEQFF. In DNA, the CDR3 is TGTGCCAGCAGCTCCAAGCGGACCCCAGGCAATGAGCAGTTCTTC.

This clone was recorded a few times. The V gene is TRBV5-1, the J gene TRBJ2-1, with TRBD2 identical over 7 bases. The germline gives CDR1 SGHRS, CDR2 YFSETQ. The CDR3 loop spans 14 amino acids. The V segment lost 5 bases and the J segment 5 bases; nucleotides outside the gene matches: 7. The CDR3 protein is CASRVKAGNNEQFF. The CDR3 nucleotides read TGCGCCAGCAGAGTGAAAGCGGGGAACAATGAGCAGTTCTTC.

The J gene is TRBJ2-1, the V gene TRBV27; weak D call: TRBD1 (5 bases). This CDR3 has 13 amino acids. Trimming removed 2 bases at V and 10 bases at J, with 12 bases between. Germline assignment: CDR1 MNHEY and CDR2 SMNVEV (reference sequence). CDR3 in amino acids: CASSLTGPEEQFF. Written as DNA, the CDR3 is TGTGCCAGCAGTTTAACAGGCCCCGAGGAGCAGTTCTTC.